This T cell receptor beta chain was captured by sequencing in a study of radiation and T cells in renal cell carcinoma. Study-level findings and limits: Intratumoral heterogeneity was not captured in these approximately 1 g regions. Compared with controls, irradiated tumors showed greater TCR clonality.

The treatment: treatment-naive control, cytoreductive nephrectomy. Control samples are tumors resected by cytoreductive nephrectomy without prior radiation. This renal cell carcinoma was of the clear cell type. The assay was immunoSEQ multiplex PCR, and TCRdb's table has in-frame clones only and misses some. The sample has 12,000 to 15,000 clones; roughly 60% are singletons. Per germline, CDR1 SQVTM and CDR2 ANQGSEA. Trimming took 5 bases from V and 4 from J; bases not matched to a gene: 11. The CDR3 is 15 amino acids. For this clone: Its target is unknown.

The clonotype comes from a man aged 45-65 years with renal cell carcinoma. The source was tumor tissue, collected from a patient whose treatment was nephrectomy without radiotherapy. The gene calls are TRBV29-1 and TRBJ2-1; 7 bases line up with TRBD2. The CDR3 protein is CSVFFPGLPYNEQFF. Written as DNA, the CDR3 is TGCAGCGTTTTCTTCCCGGGACTACCTTACAATGAGCAGTTCTTC.